This T cell receptor beta chain appears in the sequencing data of a study of T cells in pancreatic ductal adenocarcinoma. The assay was immunoSEQ multiplex PCR, and TCRdb's table has in-frame clones only and misses some. The table includes roughly 100,000 clones, nearly 95% detected once. The germline CDR1 and CDR2 sequences are SGHVS and FQNEAQ. V shed 7 bases and J shed 7 bases, with 8 bases lying between them. The CDR3 has 11 residues. General study results and limits: Enrichment of CD45RO+ effector over naive T cells in tumors may bias clonality. Tumor samples had fewer productive templates and about 8-fold fewer unique clonotypes than blood. The resected pancreatic cancer cohort was biased toward the minority with early-stage disease. Blood clonality (around 0.066) did not differ significantly from tumor (about 0.11).

The selected patients with pancreatic ductal adenocarcinoma had surgery but no neoadjuvant therapy. A note on this clone: Its antigen remains unidentified.

This TCR came from a human donor with pancreatic ductal adenocarcinoma. The chain couples TRBV7-8 to TRBJ2-1; D gene ambiguous. The sample taken for sequencing was PBMCs. The CDR3 nucleotides read TGTGCCAGCATCCGGGTAAATGAGCAGTTCTTC. Amino acid sequence: CASIRVNEQFF.